What follows are 2 T cell receptor beta chains derived from one specimen sequenced in a study of CD8 T cells in Susac syndrome. It was with random hexamers that roughly 0.45 to 1 ug RNA was reverse transcribed. TCRdb re-called the immunoSEQ multiplex PCR reads with MiXCR, one entry per CDR3 protein. The repertoire holds some 240,000 distinct CDR3 sequences, with 96% as singletons. Sequencing was performed on CD4+ T cells from PBMCs. These receptors came from a human donor with Susac syndrome.

This sequence joins TRBV12-3 or TRBV12-4 and TRBJ2-7; D possibly corresponds to TRBD1 (5 bases). The CDR3 runs 15 residues. The V gene lost 5 bases and the J gene lost 3 bases, with 17 bases spanning the gap. The CDR3 DNA reads as TGTGCCAGCAGTAGCGCAGGGTATGGCCTCTACGAGCAGTACTTC. It is translated as CASSSAGYGLYEQYF.

A single count supports this clonotype. V is TRBV29-1 and J is TRBJ2-7; 9 bases map to TRBD2. V lost 6 bases and J lost 6; bases outside the gene matches: 9. Germline V lookup: CDR1 SQVTM, CDR2 ANQGSEA. The CDR3 has 13 residues. CDR3 in amino acids: CSVGLALHSEQYF. DNA for the CDR3: TGCAGCGTGGGACTAGCTCTCCACTCCGAGCAGTACTTC.